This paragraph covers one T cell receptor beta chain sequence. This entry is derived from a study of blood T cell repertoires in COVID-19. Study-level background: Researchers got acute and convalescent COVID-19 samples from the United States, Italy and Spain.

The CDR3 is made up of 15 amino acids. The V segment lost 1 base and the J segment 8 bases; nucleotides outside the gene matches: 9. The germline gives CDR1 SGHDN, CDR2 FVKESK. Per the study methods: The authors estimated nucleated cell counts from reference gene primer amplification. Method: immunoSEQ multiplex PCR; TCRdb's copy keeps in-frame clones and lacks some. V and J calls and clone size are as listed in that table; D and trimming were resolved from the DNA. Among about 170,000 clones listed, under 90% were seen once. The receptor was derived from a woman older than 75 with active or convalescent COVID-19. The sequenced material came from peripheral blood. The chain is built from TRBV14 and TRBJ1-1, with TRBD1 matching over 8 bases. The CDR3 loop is CASSQAYRGISEAFF. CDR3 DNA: TGTGCCAGCAGCCAAGCATACAGGGGGATTTCGGAAGCTTTCTTT.